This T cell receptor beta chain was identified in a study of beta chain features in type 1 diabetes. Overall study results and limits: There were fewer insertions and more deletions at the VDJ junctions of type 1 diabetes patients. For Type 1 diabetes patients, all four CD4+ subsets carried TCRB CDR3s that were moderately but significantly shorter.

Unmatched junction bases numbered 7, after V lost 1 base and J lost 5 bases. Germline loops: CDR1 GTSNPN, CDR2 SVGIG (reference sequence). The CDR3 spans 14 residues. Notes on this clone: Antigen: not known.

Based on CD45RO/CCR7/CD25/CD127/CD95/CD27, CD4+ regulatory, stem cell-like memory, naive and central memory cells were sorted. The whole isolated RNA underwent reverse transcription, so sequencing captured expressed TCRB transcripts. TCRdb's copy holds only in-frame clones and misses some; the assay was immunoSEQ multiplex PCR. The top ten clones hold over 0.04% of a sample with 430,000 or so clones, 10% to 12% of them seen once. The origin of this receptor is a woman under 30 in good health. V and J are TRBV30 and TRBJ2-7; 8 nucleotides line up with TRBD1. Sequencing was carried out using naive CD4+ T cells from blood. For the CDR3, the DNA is TGTGCCTGGAGTGCCAGGGACAGGCCCCACGAGCAGTACTTC. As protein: CAWSARDRPHEQYF.